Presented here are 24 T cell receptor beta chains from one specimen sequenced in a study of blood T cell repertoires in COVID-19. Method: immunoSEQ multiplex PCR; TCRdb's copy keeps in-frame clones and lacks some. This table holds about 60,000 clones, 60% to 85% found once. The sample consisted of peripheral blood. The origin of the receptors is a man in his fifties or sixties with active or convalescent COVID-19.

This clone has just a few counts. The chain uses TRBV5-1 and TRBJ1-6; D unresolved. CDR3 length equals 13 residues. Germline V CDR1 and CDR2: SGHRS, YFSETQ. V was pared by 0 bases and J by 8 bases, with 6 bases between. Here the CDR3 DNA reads TGCGCCAGCAGCTTGGCCTTCGATTCACCCCTCCACTTT. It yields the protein CASSLAFDSPLHF.

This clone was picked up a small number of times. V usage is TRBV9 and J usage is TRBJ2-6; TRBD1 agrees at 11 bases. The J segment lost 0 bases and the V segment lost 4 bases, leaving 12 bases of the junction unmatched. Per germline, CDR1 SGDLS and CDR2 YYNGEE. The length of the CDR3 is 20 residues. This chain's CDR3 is CASSPRDRGYGSSGANVLTF. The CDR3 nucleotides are TGTGCCAGCAGCCCCCGGGACAGGGGGTACGGAAGCTCTGGGGCCAACGTCCTGACTTTC.

Here the CDR3 reads CASSRDTQGYEQYF. CDR3 nucleotides: TGTGCCAGTAGTAGAGATACTCAGGGCTACGAGCAGTACTTC. V gene TRBV19 combines with J gene TRBJ2-7, with D tentatively TRBD1 (5 bases). The CDR3 is made up of 14 amino acids. The V gene lost 4 bases and the J gene lost 3 bases, with 13 bases spanning the gap. Germline CDR1 LNHDA, CDR2 SQIVND (reference sequence). Full variable domain (rest looked up from reference TRBV19 and TRBJ2-7): DGGITQSPKYLFRKEGQNVTLSCEQNLNHDAMYWYRQDPGQGLRLIYYSQIVNDFQKGDIAEGYSVSREKKESFPLTVTSAQKNPTAFYLCASSRDTQGYEQYFGPGTRLTVT.

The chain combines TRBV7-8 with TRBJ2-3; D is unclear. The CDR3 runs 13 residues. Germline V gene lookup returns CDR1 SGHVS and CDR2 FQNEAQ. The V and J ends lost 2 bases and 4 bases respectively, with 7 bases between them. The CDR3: CASSLFRSDTQYF. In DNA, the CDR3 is TGTGCCAGCAGCTTATTCCGGTCAGATACGCAGTATTTT.

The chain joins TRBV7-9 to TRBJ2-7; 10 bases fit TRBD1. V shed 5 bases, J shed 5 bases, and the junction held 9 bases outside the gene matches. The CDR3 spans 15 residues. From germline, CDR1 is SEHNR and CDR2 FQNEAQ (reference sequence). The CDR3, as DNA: TGTGCCAGCAGCGAACCGGGACAGGGGTCTAACGAGCAGTACTTC. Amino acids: CASSEPGQGSNEQYF.

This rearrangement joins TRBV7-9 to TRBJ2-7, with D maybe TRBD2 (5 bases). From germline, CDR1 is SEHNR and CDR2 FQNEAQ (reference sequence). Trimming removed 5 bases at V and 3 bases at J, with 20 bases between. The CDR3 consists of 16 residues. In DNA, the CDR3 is TGTGCCAGCAGCGACACACGGGAACCCAAGGGCTACGAGCAGTACTTC. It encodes CASSDTREPKGYEQYF. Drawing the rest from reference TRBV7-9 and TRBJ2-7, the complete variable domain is DTGVSQNPRHKITKRGQNVTFRCDPISEHNRLYWYRQTLGQGPEFLTYFQNEAQLEKSRLLSDRFSAERPKGSFSTLEIQRTEQGDSAMYLCASSDTREPKGYEQYFGPGTRLTVT.

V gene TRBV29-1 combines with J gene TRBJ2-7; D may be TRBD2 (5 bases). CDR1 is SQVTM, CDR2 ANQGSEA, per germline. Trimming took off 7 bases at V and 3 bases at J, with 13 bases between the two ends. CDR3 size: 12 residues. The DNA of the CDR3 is TGCAGCGCCCAGGTGAGGGACTACGAGCAGTACTTC. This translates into CSAQVRDYEQYF.

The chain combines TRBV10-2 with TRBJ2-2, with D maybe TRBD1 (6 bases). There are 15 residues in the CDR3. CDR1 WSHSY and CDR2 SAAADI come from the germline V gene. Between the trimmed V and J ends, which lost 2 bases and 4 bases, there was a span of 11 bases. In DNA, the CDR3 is TGCGCCAGCAGTGAGCCGGGACACTTCACCGGGGAGCTGTTTTTT. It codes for CASSEPGHFTGELFF.

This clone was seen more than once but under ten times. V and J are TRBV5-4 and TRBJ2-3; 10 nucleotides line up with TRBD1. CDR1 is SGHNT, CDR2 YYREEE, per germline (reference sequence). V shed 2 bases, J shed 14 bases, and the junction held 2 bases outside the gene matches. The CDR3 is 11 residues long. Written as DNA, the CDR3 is TGTGCCAGCAGCTTAGGGACAGGGGTGTATTTT. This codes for CASSLGTGVYF.

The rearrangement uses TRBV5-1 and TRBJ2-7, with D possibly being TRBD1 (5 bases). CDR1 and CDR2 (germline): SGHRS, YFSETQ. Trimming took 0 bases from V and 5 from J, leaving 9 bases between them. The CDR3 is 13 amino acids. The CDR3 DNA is TGCGCCAGCAGCTTGGGGCAGGGCAACGAGCAGTACTTC. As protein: CASSLGQGNEQYF.

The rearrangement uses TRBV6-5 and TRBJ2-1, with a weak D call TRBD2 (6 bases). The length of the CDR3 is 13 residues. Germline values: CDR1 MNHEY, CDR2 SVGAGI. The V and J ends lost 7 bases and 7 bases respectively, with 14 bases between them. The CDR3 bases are TGTGCCAGCACCACGAAGGAGGGGAATGAGCAGTTCTTC. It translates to CASTTKEGNEQFF.

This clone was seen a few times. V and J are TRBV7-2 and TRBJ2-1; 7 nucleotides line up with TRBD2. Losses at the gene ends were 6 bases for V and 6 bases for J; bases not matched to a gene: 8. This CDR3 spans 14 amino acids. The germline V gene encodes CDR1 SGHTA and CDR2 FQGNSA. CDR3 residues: CASRSGEESNEQFF. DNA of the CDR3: TGTGCCAGCAGGAGCGGGGAGGAGAGCAATGAGCAGTTCTTC. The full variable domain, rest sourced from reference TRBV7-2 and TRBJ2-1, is GAGVSQSPSNKVTEKGKDVELRCDPISGHTALYWYRQSLGQGLEFLIYFQGNSAPDKSGLPSDRFSAERTGGSVSTLTIQRTQQEDSAVYLCASRSGEESNEQFFGPGTRLTVL.

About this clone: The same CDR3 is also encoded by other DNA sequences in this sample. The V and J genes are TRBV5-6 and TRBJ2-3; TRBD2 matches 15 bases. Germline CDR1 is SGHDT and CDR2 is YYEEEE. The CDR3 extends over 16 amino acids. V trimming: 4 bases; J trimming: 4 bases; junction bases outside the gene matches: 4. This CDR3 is CASSIGLAGGADTQYF. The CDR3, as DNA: TGTGCCAGCAGCATTGGACTAGCGGGGGGGGCAGATACGCAGTATTTT.

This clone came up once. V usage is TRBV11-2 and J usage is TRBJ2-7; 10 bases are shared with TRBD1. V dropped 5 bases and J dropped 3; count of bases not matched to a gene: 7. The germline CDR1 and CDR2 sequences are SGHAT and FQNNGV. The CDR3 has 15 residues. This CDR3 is CASSRPGTGVYEQYF. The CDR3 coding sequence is TGTGCCAGCAGCAGACCCGGGACAGGGGTCTACGAGCAGTACTTC.

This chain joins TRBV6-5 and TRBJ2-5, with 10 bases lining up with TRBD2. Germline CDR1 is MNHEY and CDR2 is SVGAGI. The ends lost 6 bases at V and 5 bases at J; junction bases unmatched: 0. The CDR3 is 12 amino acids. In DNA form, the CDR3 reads TGTGCCAGCAGACTAGCGGGGGAGACCCAGTACTTC. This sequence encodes CASRLAGETQYF.

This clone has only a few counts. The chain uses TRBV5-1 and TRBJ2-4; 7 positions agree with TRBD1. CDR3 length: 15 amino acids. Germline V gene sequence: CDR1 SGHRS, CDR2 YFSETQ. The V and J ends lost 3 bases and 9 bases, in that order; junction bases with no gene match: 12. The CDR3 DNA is TGCGCCAGCAGCTCTGGACAGGCATCGGCGGGCATTCAGTACTTC. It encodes CASSSGQASAGIQYF.

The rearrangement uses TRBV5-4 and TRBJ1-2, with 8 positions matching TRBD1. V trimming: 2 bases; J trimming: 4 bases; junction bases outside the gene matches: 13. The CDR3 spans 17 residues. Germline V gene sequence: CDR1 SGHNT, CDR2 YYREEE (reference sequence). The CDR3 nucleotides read TGTGCCAGCAGCTTAAAAGCTTACAGGGGGGACTTCTATGGCTACACCTTC. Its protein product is CASSLKAYRGDFYGYTF.

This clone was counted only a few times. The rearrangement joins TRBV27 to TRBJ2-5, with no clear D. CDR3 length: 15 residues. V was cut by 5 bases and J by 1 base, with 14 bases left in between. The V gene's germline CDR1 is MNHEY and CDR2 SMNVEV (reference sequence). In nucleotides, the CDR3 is TGTGCCAGCAGTCTGCGTTCTTATCCCCAAGAGACCCAGTACTTC. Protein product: CASSLRSYPQETQYF.

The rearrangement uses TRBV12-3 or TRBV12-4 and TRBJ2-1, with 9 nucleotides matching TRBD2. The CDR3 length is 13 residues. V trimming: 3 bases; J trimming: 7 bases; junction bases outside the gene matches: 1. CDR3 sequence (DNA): TGTGCCAGCAGTTTGGCGGGGGGGAATGAGCAGTTCTTC. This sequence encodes CASSLAGGNEQFF.

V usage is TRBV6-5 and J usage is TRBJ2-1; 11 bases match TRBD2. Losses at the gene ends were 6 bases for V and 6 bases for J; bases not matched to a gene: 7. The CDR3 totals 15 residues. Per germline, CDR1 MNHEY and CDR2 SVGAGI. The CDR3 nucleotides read TGTGCCAGCAGACACGGGACTAGCGGCATCAATGAGCAGTTCTTC. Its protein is CASRHGTSGINEQFF.

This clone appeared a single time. The CDR3 DNA follows: TGCGCCAGCAGCTTGGCCCAGGGGTCCACTAATACGCAGTATTTT. This sequence encodes CASSLAQGSTNTQYF. V usage is TRBV5-1 and J usage is TRBJ2-3, with D possibly matching TRBD1 (6 bases). The V and J ends lost 0 bases and 7 bases respectively, with 15 bases between them. The CDR3 runs to 15 residues. The germline V gene encodes CDR1 SGHRS and CDR2 YFSETQ.

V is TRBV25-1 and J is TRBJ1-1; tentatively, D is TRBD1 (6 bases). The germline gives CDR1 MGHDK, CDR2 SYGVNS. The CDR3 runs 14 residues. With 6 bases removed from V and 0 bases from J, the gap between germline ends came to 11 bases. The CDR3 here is CASSRQAVNTEAFF. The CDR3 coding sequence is TGTGCCAGCAGCCGACAGGCGGTGAACACTGAAGCTTTCTTT.

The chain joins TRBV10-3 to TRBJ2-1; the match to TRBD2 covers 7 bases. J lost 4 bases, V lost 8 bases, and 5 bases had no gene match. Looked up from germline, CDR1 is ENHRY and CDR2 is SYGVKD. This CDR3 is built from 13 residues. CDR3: CAISTSQYNEQFF. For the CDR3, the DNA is TGTGCCATCTCGACTAGCCAGTACAATGAGCAGTTCTTC.

CDR3: CASSEQSFSTEAFF. CDR3 coding DNA: TGTGCCAGCAGCGAGCAATCTTTCTCCACTGAAGCTTTCTTT. V gene TRBV6-5 combines with J gene TRBJ1-1; no definite D call. This CDR3 spans 14 amino acids. Germline assignment: CDR1 MNHEY and CDR2 SVGAGI. V was shortened by 6 bases and J by 4 bases, with 15 bases between the two germline ends.